Shown below are 18 T cell receptor beta chains from a single sample sequenced in a study of OX40 agonist ivuxolimab in advanced cancers. The library was obtained by the immunoSEQ multiplex PCR assay. Entries here come from immuneACCESS through TCRdb and include only in-frame sequences with V and J called. Some clones fail to appear in such tables; in the studies checked, an unresolved V gene covers under half of the shortfall, and the cause of the remainder is unknown. The sample table holds 75,000 to 80,000 clones, of which nearly 95% were seen once. Roughly 21% of the sample belongs to the ten largest clones. The sample consisted of CD4+ or CD8+ T cells sorted from blood, taken in a trial of the OX40 agonist ivuxolimab. The receptors shown here come from an adult with an advanced solid tumor such as melanoma, head and neck, liver or kidney cancer.

The rearrangement uses TRBV7-2 and TRBJ1-1; TRBD1 might be the D (5 bases). The ends were cut back, 8 bases at V and 4 bases at J, with 14 bases in the middle. The CDR3 loop spans 13 amino acids. Germline CDR1 is SGHTA and CDR2 is FQGNSA. CDR3 sequence reads: CASLGGWSTEAFF. The CDR3 nucleotides are TGTGCCAGCCTCGGGGGTTGGAGCACTGAAGCTTTCTTT.

About this clone: Other DNA sequences in the same sample also yield this CDR3. The rearrangement uses TRBV5-4 and TRBJ2-7, with 11 positions matching TRBD1. CDR3 length: 15 amino acids. Trimming at V came to 0 bases and at J to 3 bases, leaving 2 bases not matched to a gene. Per germline, CDR1 SGHNT and CDR2 YYREEE (reference sequence). CDR3 nucleotide sequence: TGTGCCAGCAGCTTGGGGACAGGGGGCGGCTACGAGCAGTACTTC. Translation: CASSLGTGGGYEQYF. Using reference TRBV5-4 and TRBJ2-7 for the parts outside the CDR3, the full variable domain is ETGVTQSPTHLIKTRGQQVTLRCSSQSGHNTVSWYQQALGQGPQFIFQYYREEENGRGNFPPRFSGLQFPNYSSELNVNALELDDSALYLCASSLGTGGGYEQYFGPGTRLTVT.

The gene calls are TRBV27 and TRBJ1-4, with D possibly being TRBD1 (5 bases). V gave up 0 bases and J gave up 3 bases, with 8 bases separating them. The length of the CDR3 is 15 residues. Germline V gives CDR1 MNHEY, CDR2 SMNVEV (reference sequence). CDR3 coding DNA: TGTGCCAGCAGTTTATCCACAGGTTCTAATGAAAAACTGTTTTTT. It codes for CASSLSTGSNEKLFF.

This chain uses TRBV6-5 with TRBJ2-3; 10 nucleotides line up with TRBD2. Germline CDR1 is MNHEY and CDR2 is SVGAGI. The CDR3 totals 16 residues. V trimming: 2 bases; J trimming: 2 bases; junction bases outside the gene matches: 4. CDR3 DNA sequence: TGTGCCAGCAGTTACAGTCTAGCGGGGGTCACAGATACGCAGTATTTT. Amino acids: CASSYSLAGVTDTQYF.

The CDR3 DNA sequence: TGCGCCAGCAGCCAAGGGCCTGAAGTAGCGGGGGAAGGAACAGATACGCAGTATTTT. Translation gives CASSQGPEVAGEGTDTQYF. This chain joins TRBV4-3 and TRBJ2-3; 9 nucleotides match TRBD2. Germline V gives CDR1 LGHNA, CDR2 YSLEER. V lost 1 base to trimming and J lost 3 bases; unmatched junction nucleotides: 14. This CDR3 is built from 19 residues.

The rearrangement links TRBV28 to TRBJ2-5; 9 nucleotides agree with TRBD1. The CDR3 totals 14 residues. Germline lookup yields CDR1 MDHEN and CDR2 SYDVKM. V lost 10 bases to trimming and J lost 5 bases; unmatched junction nucleotides: 11. The CDR3 sequence: CATHQQGALETQYF. CDR3 bases: TGTGCCACCCATCAACAGGGGGCGCTTGAGACCCAGTACTTC.

CDR3 region: CASSQSNCPGEDTQYF. CDR3 nucleotide sequence: TGCGCCAGCAGTCAATCGAATTGCCCAGGGGAAGATACGCAGTATTTT. The gene calls are TRBV23-1 and TRBJ2-3, with a weak D call TRBD1 (6 bases). TRBV23-1 is known as an ORF, though its function is uncertain. V lost 0 bases to trimming and J lost 5 bases, with 15 bases between them. The CDR3 sequence is 16 residues long.

This clone was observed a handful of times. The V gene is TRBV19, the J gene TRBJ2-7, with no clear D. The CDR3 length is 12 residues. The ends were cut back, 3 bases at V and 2 bases at J, with 5 bases in the middle. Germline CDR1 LNHDA, CDR2 SQIVND (reference sequence). The CDR3 spells CASSIGTYEQYF. CDR3 nucleotides: TGTGCCAGTAGTATTGGGACCTACGAGCAGTACTTC.

The CDR3 DNA follows: TGTGCCAGCAGTTCAGAACAATGGGAGACCCAGTACTTC. This codes for CASSSEQWETQYF. The chain carries TRBV27 and TRBJ2-5; the D is unclear. Germline V lookup: CDR1 MNHEY, CDR2 SMNVEV (reference sequence). The CDR3 spans 13 residues. The germline V and J ends were trimmed by 4 bases and 5 bases, with 11 bases remaining between them.

The J gene is TRBJ1-1, the V gene TRBV6-1; 7 positions agree with TRBD1. Germline V gives CDR1 MNHNS, CDR2 SASEGT. This CDR3 is 17 amino acids long. J gave up 2 bases and V 1 base, and 10 bases lay outside the gene matches. Written as DNA, the CDR3 is TGTGCCAGCAGTGAAGGGATAGGGGGCCCGTTTAACACTGAAGCTTTCTTT. Residues: CASSEGIGGPFNTEAFF.

V gene TRBV7-9 combines with J gene TRBJ1-1, with D possibly being TRBD1 (6 bases). V lost 5 bases and J lost 4, with 14 bases in between. The CDR3 consists of 14 residues. Germline CDR1 SEHNR, CDR2 FQNEAQ (reference sequence). The CDR3 DNA sequence: TGTGCCAGCAGCCCCTTACAGGGAGGCACTGAAGCTTTCTTT. Its protein product is CASSPLQGGTEAFF.

The chain employs TRBV5-6 and TRBJ2-1; D perhaps matches TRBD2 (5 bases). Per the germline V gene, CDR1 is SGHDT and CDR2 is YYEEEE. CDR3 length: 14 residues. Trimming took off 2 bases at V and 4 bases at J, with 10 bases between the two ends. CDR3 bases: TGTGCCAGCAGCTTTTATACGGGGTACAATGAGCAGTTCTTC. Amino acid sequence: CASSFYTGYNEQFF.

The J gene is TRBJ1-2, the V gene TRBV10-1; D not resolved. V was clipped by 2 bases and J by 2 bases, with 12 bases between them. CDR3 size: 15 residues. Germline assignment: CDR1 WNHNN and CDR2 SYGVQD (reference sequence). Here the CDR3 reads CASSEGRGSNYGYTF. The CDR3 nucleotides are TGCGCCAGCAGTGAGGGGCGGGGAAGCAACTATGGCTACACCTTC.

This chain connects TRBV28 to TRBJ2-3; D is possibly TRBD1 (6 bases). The CDR3 runs 16 residues. V shed 2 bases and J shed 1 base, with 13 bases lying between them. Germline values: CDR1 MDHEN, CDR2 SYDVKM. CDR3 protein: CASSLGLTGRTDTQYF. CDR3 nucleotide sequence: TGTGCCAGCAGTTTAGGGCTGACAGGACGCACAGATACGCAGTATTTT.

The chain carries TRBV7-6 and TRBJ1-1; no definite D call. The length of the CDR3 is 14 residues. V lost 5 bases and J 1 base, leaving 11 bases between the germline ends. Germline CDR1 and CDR2: SGHVS and FNYEAQ. CDR3 in amino acids: CASSPWGTNTEAFF. The CDR3, as DNA: TGTGCCAGCAGCCCGTGGGGTACGAACACTGAAGCTTTCTTT.

The rearrangement uses TRBV4-1 and TRBJ2-1; D might be TRBD1 (5 bases). Trimming removed 1 base from V and 6 bases from J, with 13 bases in between. Germline CDR1 and CDR2: MGHRA and YSYEKL. The CDR3 covers 15 residues. DNA of the CDR3: TGCGCCAGCAGCCAAGGGCCAGGGAATGGCAATGAGCAGTTCTTC. It translates to CASSQGPGNGNEQFF.

The chain is built from TRBV4-1 and TRBJ1-1, with 11 bases fitting TRBD1. This CDR3 is 15 amino acids long. The trim removed 4 bases at V and 0 bases at J, leaving 1 base unmatched. The V gene's germline CDR1 is MGHRA and CDR2 YSYEKL. The CDR3: CASSPGQGVNTEAFF. In DNA, the CDR3 is TGCGCCAGCAGCCCGGGACAGGGGGTGAACACTGAAGCTTTCTTT.

The rearrangement joins TRBV7-3 to TRBJ1-1; possible D gene TRBD1, 6 bases. This CDR3 contains 14 residues. Trimming left V 3 bases short and J 3 bases short, with 11 bases between. Germline V gene lookup returns CDR1 SGHTA and CDR2 FQGTGA. In DNA, the CDR3 is TGTGCCAGCAGCTTGTGGGGGCTTGACACTGAAGCTTTCTTT. Translation gives CASSLWGLDTEAFF.